This T cell receptor (beta chain) was sequenced during a study of STAT5B mutations in CD4+ large granular lymphocyte leukemia. Study-wide context: Among healthy controls, a particular HLA allele went with more CDR3 'QG' motifs. Study-wide results and caveats: Compared with healthy controls (2/35), patient top clones favored TRBV06 (8/27).

Study processing details: The detection floor for productive clonotype frequency was 2.59 x 10-5. TCRdb's table, derived via immunoSEQ multiplex PCR, lists solely in-frame clones and lacks some. For V, J and clone size, that table is used; D and trimming come from the DNA. Of around 43,000 clones in the sample, 80% to 90% are singletons; the top ten hold 2.5% to 3%. To note about this clone: Its antigen is currently unknown.

The CDR3 totals 14 residues. After removal of 2 bases from V and 7 bases from J, the junction contained 8 bases not matched to a gene. CDR1 is GTSNPN, CDR2 SVGIG, per germline (reference sequence). The chain combines TRBV30 with TRBJ1-5, with 7 bases lining up with TRBD1. This TCR derives from a human donor in good health. The sequenced sample consisted of CD4+ T cells from blood buffy coats. The CDR3 protein is CAWSTLQGNQPQHF. In DNA form, the CDR3 reads TGTGCCTGGAGTACACTACAGGGGAACCAGCCCCAGCATTTT. Full variable domain (missing parts from reference TRBV30 and TRBJ1-5): SQTIHQWPATLVQPVGSPLSLECTVEGTSNPNLYWYRQAAGRGLQLLFYSVGIGQISSEVPQNLSASRPQDRQFILSSKKLLLSDSGFYLCAWSTLQGNQPQHFGDGTRLSIL.